The rows below give T cell receptor beta chains drawn from one sample of a study of cytomegalovirus exposure and HLA in healthy donors. Method: immunoSEQ multiplex PCR; TCRdb's copy keeps in-frame clones and lacks some. The data show roughly 140,000 clones, over 70% seen once. Sequencing was performed on PBMCs. All receptors derive from a man in his forties in good health and CMV-seronegative. CDR3s include the opening cysteine and the closing phenylalanine or tryptophan. A D gene is named only where the DNA matches it firmly. Rows may omit the clone size; those that give it use once, few, many or a size class.

v_gene	j_gene	d_gene	abundance	CDR3nt	CDR3aa
TRBV27	TRBJ2-1	TRBD1	.	TGTGCCAGCAGTAGAGGACAGGGTGCTACGGGTGAGCAGTTCTTC	CASSRGQGATGEQFF
TRBV11-2	TRBJ2-7	TRBD1	once	TGTGCCAGCAGCTTAGGGACAGGGGGCCCCTACGAGCAGTACTTC	CASSLGTGGPYEQYF
TRBV5-4	TRBJ2-1	TRBD2	.	TGTGCCAGCAGCCCTCCCGTCGGACTAGCGATATACAATGAGCAGTTCTTC	CASSPPVGLAIYNEQFF
TRBV4-1	TRBJ1-3	.	.	TGCGCCAGCAGCCAACAGGGGTTAGCGACTGGAAACACCATATATTTT	CASSQQGLATGNTIYF
TRBV9	TRBJ1-5	.	.	TGTGCCAGCAGCGCAGGGGAAGGGGGTCAGCCCCAGCATTTT	CASSAGEGGQPQHF
TRBV7-8	TRBJ1-2	TRBD1	.	TGTGCCAGCAGCTTGCAGGGGGCAAGGATCGAGTATGGCTACACCTTC	CASSLQGARIEYGYTF
TRBV9	TRBJ2-3	TRBD1	.	TGTGCCAGCAGCGTAGGACAGGGGGCCGTTACGCAGTATTTT	CASSVGQGAVTQYF
TRBV19	TRBJ2-7	TRBD2	.	TGTGCCAGTAGTATAGATCGGGAGGGTCGTGACGAGCAGTACTTC	CASSIDREGRDEQYF
TRBV5-6	TRBJ1-2	.	.	TGTGCCAGCAGCTTCGGCAGGTATGGCTACACCTTC	CASSFGRYGYTF
TRBV7-2	TRBJ2-7	.	.	TGTGCCAGCAGCTCCCCGACAGGTACCCACGAGCAGTACTTC	CASSSPTGTHEQYF
TRBV11-3	TRBJ1-1	TRBD1	.	TGTGCCAGCAGCCCCGACAGGGGTTCCACTGAAGCTTTCTTT	CASSPDRGSTEAFF
TRBV6-6	TRBJ1-5	TRBD1	few	TGTGCCAGCAGTTATGACAGGGGCAGACAGCCCCAGCATTTT	CASSYDRGRQPQHF
TRBV11-2	TRBJ2-7	TRBD1	once	TGTGCCAGCAGCCGAAGACCGGGACAGGAGACGGTAACTGGGGAGCAGTACTTC	CASSRRPGQETVTGEQYF
TRBV7-9	TRBJ2-5	.	.	TGTGCCAGCAGCTCAGACGGCGGCCGCACAGAGACCCAGTACTTC	CASSSDGGRTETQYF
TRBV4-3	TRBJ2-6	.	.	TGCGCCAGCAGCCAGGCAGGTGCTGGGGCCAACGTCCTGACTTTC	CASSQAGAGANVLTF
TRBV10-3	TRBJ2-4	.	.	TGTGCCATCAGTTCCGACAGTAAAAACATTCAGTACTTC	CAISSDSKNIQYF
TRBV30	TRBJ1-2	.	.	TGTGCCAGCGACGGTGGATATGGCTACACCTTC	CASDGGYGYTF
TRBV7-9	TRBJ1-3	.	.	TGTGCCACCTCCGGGAATTCACCTGGAAACACCATATATTTT	CATSGNSPGNTIYF
TRBV6-1	TRBJ1-2	.	.	TGTGCCAGCAACACTTGGGGGCGTCCTAACTATGGCTACACCTTC	CASNTWGRPNYGYTF
TRBV2	TRBJ1-4	.	.	TGTGCCAGCAGTGTAGTCGGCCGGCGAGGCGAAAAACTGTTTTTT	CASSVVGRRGEKLFF
TRBV2	TRBJ1-5	.	few	TGTGCCAGCAGTGAGGTAACAGGGATGTTTCAGCCCCAGCATTTT	CASSEVTGMFQPQHF
TRBV6-1	TRBJ2-7	.	.	TGTGCCAGCATTTGGACAGGACTACCCTACGAGCAGTACTTC	CASIWTGLPYEQYF
TRBV28	TRBJ2-2	.	.	TGTGCCAGCAGTCTGGGACTTTACACCGGGGAGCTGTTTTTT	CASSLGLYTGELFF
TRBV29-1	TRBJ2-7	.	few	TGCAGCGTTGATGCAGGGCACGAGCAGTACTTC	CSVDAGHEQYF
TRBV5-1	TRBJ2-7	.	.	TGCGCCAGCAGCTTGGAGAGGGGGGAGCAGTACTTC	CASSLERGEQYF
TRBV18	TRBJ2-3	TRBD2	.	TGTGCCAGCTCACTAAAGCGGGGGGTGACAGATACGCAGTATTTT	CASSLKRGVTDTQYF